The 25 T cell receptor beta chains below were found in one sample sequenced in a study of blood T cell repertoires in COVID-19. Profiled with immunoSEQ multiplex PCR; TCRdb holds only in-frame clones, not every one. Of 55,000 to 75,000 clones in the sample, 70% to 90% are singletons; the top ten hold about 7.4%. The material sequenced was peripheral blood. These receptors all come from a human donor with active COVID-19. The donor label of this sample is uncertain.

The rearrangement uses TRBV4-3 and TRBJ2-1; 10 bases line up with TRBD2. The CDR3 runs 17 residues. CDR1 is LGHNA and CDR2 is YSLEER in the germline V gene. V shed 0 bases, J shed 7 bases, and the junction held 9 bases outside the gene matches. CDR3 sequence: CASSQDLASGRRNEQFF. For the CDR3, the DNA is TGCGCCAGCAGCCAAGATTTGGCTAGCGGGAGAAGGAATGAGCAGTTCTTC.

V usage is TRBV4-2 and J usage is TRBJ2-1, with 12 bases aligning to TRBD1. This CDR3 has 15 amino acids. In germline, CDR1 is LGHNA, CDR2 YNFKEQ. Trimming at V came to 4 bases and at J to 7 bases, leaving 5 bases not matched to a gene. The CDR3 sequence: CASSRPGQGANEQFF. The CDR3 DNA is TGTGCCAGCAGCCGGCCGGGACAGGGGGCTAATGAGCAGTTCTTC.

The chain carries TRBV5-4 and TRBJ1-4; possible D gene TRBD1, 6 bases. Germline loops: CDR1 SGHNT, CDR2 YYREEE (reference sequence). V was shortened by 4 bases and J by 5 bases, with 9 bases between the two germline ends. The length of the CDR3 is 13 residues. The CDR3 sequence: CASSLGTNEKLFF. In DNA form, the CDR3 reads TGTGCCAGCAGCCTCGGGACAAATGAAAAACTGTTTTTT.

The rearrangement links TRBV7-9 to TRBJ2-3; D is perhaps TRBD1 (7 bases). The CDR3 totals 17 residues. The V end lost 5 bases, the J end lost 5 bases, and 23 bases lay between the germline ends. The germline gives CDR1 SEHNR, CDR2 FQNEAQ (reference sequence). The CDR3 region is CASSVRQGGGGQDTQYF. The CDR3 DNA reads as TGTGCCAGCAGCGTCCGCCAGGGGGGCGGAGGACAAGATACGCAGTATTTT.

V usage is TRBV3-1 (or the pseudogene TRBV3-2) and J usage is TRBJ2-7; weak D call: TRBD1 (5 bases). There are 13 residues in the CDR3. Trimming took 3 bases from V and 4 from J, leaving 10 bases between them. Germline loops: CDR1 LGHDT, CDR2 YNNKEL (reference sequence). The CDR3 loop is CASSQVQGYEQYF. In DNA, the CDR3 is TGTGCCAGCAGCCAGGTTCAGGGTTACGAGCAGTACTTC.

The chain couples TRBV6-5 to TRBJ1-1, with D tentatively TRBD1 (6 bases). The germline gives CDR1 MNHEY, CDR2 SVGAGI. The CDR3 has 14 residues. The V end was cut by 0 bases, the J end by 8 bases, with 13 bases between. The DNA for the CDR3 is TGTGCCAGCAGTTACTCGAGGGGGAGCCGGGAAGCTTTCTTT. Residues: CASSYSRGSREAFF.

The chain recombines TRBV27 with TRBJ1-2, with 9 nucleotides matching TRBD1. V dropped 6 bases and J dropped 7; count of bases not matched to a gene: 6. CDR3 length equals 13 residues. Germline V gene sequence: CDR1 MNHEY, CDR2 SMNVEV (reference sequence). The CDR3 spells CASRGDRATGYTF. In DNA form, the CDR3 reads TGTGCCAGCAGGGGGGACAGGGCCACTGGCTACACCTTC.

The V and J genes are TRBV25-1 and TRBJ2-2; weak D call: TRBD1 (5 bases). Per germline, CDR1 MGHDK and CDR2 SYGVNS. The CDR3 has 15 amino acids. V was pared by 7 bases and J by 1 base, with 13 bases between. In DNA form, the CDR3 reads TGTGCCAGCACCCGAGACAGCTTGAACACCGGGGAGCTGTTTTTT. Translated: CASTRDSLNTGELFF.

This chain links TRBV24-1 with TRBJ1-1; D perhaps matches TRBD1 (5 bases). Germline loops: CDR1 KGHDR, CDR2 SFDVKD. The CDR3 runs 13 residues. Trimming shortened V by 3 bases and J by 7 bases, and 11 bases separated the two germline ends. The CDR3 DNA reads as TGTGCCACCAGTGATAACGACAGATATGAAGCTTTCTTT. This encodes CATSDNDRYEAFF.

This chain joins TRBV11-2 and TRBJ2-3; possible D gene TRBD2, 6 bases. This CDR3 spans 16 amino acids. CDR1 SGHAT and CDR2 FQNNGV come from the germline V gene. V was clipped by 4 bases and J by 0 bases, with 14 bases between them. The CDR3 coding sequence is TGTGCCAGCAGCTATGTGGGACTGTCTAGCACAGATACGCAGTATTTT. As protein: CASSYVGLSSTDTQYF.

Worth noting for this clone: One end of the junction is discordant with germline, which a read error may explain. The CDR3 bases are TGTGCCAGTCGACTAGCGGGGGGTTACAGTGAGCAGTTCTTC. Encoded protein: CASRLAGGYSEQFF. The chain employs TRBV19 and TRBJ2-1, with 13 bases aligning to TRBD2. The CDR3 runs 14 residues. Germline V CDR1 and CDR2: LNHDA, SQIVND (reference sequence).

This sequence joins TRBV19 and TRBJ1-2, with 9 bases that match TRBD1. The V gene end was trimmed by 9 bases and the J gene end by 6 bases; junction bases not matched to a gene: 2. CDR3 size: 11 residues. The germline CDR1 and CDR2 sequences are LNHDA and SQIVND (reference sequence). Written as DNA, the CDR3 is TGTGCCAGCCGACAGGGGGATGGCTACACCTTC. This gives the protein CASRQGDGYTF.

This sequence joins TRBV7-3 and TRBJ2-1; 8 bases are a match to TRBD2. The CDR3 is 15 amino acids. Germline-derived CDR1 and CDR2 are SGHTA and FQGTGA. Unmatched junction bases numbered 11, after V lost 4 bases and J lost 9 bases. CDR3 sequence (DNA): TGTGCCAGCAGCTCCTCTGCGGGGGGTTTTGGTGAGCAGTTCTTC. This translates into CASSSSAGGFGEQFF.

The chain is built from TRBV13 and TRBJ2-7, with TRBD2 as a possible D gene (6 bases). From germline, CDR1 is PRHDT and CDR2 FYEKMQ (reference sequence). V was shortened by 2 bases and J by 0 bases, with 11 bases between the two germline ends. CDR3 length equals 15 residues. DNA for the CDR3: TGTGCCAGCAGCTTAACTAGCCCCAGCTCCTACGAGCAGTACTTC. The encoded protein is CASSLTSPSSYEQYF.

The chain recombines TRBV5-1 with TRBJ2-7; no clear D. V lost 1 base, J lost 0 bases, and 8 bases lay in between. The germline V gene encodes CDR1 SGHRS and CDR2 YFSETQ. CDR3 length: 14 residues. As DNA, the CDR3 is TGCGCCAGCAGCTTGCAGGCGAACTCCTACGAGCAGTACTTC. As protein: CASSLQANSYEQYF.

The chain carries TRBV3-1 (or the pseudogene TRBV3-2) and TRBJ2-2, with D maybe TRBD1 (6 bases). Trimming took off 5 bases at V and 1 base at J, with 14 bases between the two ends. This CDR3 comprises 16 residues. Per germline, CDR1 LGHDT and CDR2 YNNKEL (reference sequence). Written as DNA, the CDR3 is TGTGCCAGCAGCGACCTGGGACACCTGAACACCGGGGAGCTGTTTTTT. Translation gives CASSDLGHLNTGELFF.

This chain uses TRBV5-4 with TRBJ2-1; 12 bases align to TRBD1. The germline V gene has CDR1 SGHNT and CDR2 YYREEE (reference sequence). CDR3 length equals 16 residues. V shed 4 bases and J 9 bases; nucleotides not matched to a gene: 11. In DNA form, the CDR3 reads TGTGCCAGCAGCCGGAGGACGGGACAGGGGGCTAGTGAGCAGTTCTTC. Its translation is CASSRRTGQGASEQFF.

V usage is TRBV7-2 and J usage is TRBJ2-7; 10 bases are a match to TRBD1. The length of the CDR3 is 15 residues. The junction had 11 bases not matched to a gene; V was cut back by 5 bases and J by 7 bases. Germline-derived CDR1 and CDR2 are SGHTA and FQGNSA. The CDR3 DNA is TGTGCCAGCAGCCTTATAGGGACAGGGGTCCGAGAGCAGTACTTC. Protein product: CASSLIGTGVREQYF.

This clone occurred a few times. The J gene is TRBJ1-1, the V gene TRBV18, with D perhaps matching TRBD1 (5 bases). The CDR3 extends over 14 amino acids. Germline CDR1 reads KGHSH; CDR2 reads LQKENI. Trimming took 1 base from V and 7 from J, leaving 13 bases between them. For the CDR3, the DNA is TGTGCCAGCTCACCACAGCGAGGACAAGATGAAGCTTTCTTT. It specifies CASSPQRGQDEAFF.

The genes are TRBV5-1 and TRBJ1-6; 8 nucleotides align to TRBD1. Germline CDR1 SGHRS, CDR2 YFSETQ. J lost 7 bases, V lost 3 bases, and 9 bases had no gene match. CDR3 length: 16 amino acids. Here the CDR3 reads CASSSYRTGRNSPLHF. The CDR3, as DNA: TGCGCCAGCAGCTCTTACCGGACAGGGAGGAATTCACCCCTCCACTTT.

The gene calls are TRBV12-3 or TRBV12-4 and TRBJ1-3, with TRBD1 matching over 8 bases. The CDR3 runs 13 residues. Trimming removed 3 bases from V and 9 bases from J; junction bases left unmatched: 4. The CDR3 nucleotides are TGTGCCAGCAGTTTCAAACAGGGGGGCACCATATATTTT. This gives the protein CASSFKQGGTIYF.

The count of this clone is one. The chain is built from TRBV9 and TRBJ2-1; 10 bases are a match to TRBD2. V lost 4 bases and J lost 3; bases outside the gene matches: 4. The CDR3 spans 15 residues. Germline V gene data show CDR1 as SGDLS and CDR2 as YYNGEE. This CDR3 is CASSSTSGLYNEQFF. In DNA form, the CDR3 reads TGTGCCAGCAGCTCGACTAGCGGGCTCTACAATGAGCAGTTCTTC. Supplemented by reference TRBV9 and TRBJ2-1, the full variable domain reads DSGVTQTPKHLITATGQRVTLRCSPRSGDLSVYWYQQSLDQGLQFLIQYYNGEERAKGNILERFSAQQFPDLHSELNLSSLELGDSALYFCASSSTSGLYNEQFFGPGTRLTVL.

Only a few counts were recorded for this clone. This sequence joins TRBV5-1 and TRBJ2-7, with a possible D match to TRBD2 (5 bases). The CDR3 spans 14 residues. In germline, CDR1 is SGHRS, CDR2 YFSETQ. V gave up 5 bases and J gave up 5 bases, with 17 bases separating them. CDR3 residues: CASSQEANSNEQYF. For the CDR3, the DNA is TGCGCCAGCAGTCAGGAGGCGAATTCTAACGAGCAGTACTTC.

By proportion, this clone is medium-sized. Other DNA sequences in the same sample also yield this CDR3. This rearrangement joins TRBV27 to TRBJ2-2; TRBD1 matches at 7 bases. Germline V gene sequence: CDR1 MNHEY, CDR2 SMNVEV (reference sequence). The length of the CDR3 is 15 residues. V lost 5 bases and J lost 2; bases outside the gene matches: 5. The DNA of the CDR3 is TGTGCCAGCAGTCCAGACAGGGAAAACACCGGGGAGCTGTTTTTT. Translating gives CASSPDRENTGELFF.

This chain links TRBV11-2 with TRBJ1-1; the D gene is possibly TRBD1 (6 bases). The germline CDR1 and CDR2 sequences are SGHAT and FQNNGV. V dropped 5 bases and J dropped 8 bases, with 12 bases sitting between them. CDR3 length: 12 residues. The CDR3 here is CASSQLTGEAFF. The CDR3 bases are TGTGCCAGCAGCCAATTAACAGGGGAAGCTTTCTTT.